These T cell receptor beta chains were read from a single sample in a study of cytomegalovirus exposure and HLA in healthy donors. The repertoire was sequenced with immunoSEQ multiplex PCR; TCRdb's copy has only in-frame clones and lacks some. The sample has around 52,000 clones; 88% are singletons. Sequenced input: PBMCs. The receptor set was obtained from a woman aged 25 to 39 in good health and CMV-seronegative. Each CDR3 is given with its conserved first and last residue. D genes are given only for firm matches. Rows give clone size only sometimes, using once, few, many, or a class for an expanded clone.

j_call clone_size v_call cdr3_length d_call cdr3_nt cdr3_aa
TRBJ2-7 - TRBV11-2 11 - TGTGCCAGCAGCTTTTACTACGAGCAGTACTTC CASSFYYEQYF
TRBJ1-1 - TRBV29-1 13 - TGCAGCGTAGACCAGGGTATGAACACTGAAGCTTTCTTT CSVDQGMNTEAFF
TRBJ1-4 - TRBV7-6 16 - TGTGCCAGCAGCTTAGCTACAGGGCTAACTAATGAAAAACTGTTTTTT CASSLATGLTNEKLFF
TRBJ2-3 - TRBV10-3 15 - TGTGCCATCAGTGAGGGTCGGGGTGGCACAGATACGCAGTATTTT CAISEGRGGTDTQYF
TRBJ1-2 - TRBV19 14 TRBD1 TGTGCCAGTAGCCCGGGACAGGACGCCTATGGCTACACCTTC CASSPGQDAYGYTF
TRBJ2-1 - TRBV6-5 15 TRBD2 TGTGCCAGCAGTTACTCCAGCGGGAGGGTTAATGAGCAGTTCTTC CASSYSSGRVNEQFF
TRBJ1-4 few TRBV5-1 14 TRBD1 TGCGCCAGCAGCTTTACCACAGGGGGGGAAAAACTGTTTTTT CASSFTTGGEKLFF
TRBJ1-2 - TRBV7-9 12 - TGTGCCACCGCCAGGACAGAGGCCGACTACACCTTC CATARTEADYTF
TRBJ2-1 - TRBV28 17 TRBD2 TGTGCCAGCAGCCGGACTAGCGGGAGGGCGGGCGACAATGAGCAGTTCTTC CASSRTSGRAGDNEQFF
TRBJ2-7 - TRBV10-3 12 - TGTGCCATCAGTGAAGGACTTTCCGAGCAGTACTTC CAISEGLSEQYF
TRBJ2-7 - TRBV20-1 11 TRBD2 TGCAGTGCGGCAGCGGGGTACGAGCAGTACTTC CSAAAGYEQYF
TRBJ1-5 - TRBV11-2 14 - TGTGCCAGCAGCTCCCTTCAGGGCAATCAGCCCCAGCATTTT CASSSLQGNQPQHF
TRBJ2-3 - TRBV9 16 TRBD1 TGTGCCAGCAGCCCCCGGACAGGAGATTTAACAGATACGCAGTATTTT CASSPRTGDLTDTQYF
TRBJ2-7 - TRBV6-1 17 TRBD2 TGTGCCAGCAGTAAAGGGGTAGCGGGAGGGCTTTATGACGAGCAGTACTTC CASSKGVAGGLYDEQYF
TRBJ1-1 - TRBV6-5 16 - TGTGCCAGCAGTTACTCGATTGCGGGTGTGAACACTGAAGCTTTCTTT CASSYSIAGVNTEAFF
TRBJ1-2 - TRBV29-1 13 - TGCAGCGTCCGGGAGAAAGGGCATTATGGCTACACCTTC CSVREKGHYGYTF
TRBJ1-1 - TRBV25-1 14 TRBD1 TGTGCCAGCAGTGTTGGACAGGCTAACACTGAAGCTTTCTTT CASSVGQANTEAFF
TRBJ2-5 - TRBV18 12 - TGTGCCAGCTCACCCTCCGGAGAGACCCAGTACTTC CASSPSGETQYF
TRBJ2-7 - TRBV9 17 TRBD2 TGTGCCAGCAGCGGTAACCCCAAGCTAGCGGCTGAACGGAAGCAGTACTTC CASSGNPKLAAERKQYF
TRBJ1-1 - TRBV20-1 11 - TGCAATGCTAGACCGGAGCCTGAAGCTTTCTTT CNARPEPEAFF
TRBJ2-2 - TRBV7-9 14 - TGTGCCAGCAGCTTTCCAAGTTCGGCCGGGGAGCTGTTTTTT CASSFPSSAGELFF
TRBJ2-1 - TRBV14 12 - TGTGCCAGCAGCCAAGGCGGGAATGAGCAGTTCTTC CASSQGGNEQFF
TRBJ2-7 - TRBV9 14 - TGTGCCAGCAGCGCCCAGGACAGCTCCTACGAGCAGTACTTC CASSAQDSSYEQYF
TRBJ2-1 few TRBV5-1 15 TRBD1 TGCGCCAGCAGCTCCGCCGGGACAGAGTACAATGAGCAGTTCTTC CASSSAGTEYNEQFF
TRBJ2-7 - TRBV27 13 - TGTGCCAGCAGTTTAAGGGGAACCTACGAGCAGTACTTC CASSLRGTYEQYF
TRBJ2-2 - TRBV10-1 15 TRBD1 TGCGCCAGCAGTGAAGGCAGGGGGCAAGGCGGGGAGCTGTTTTTT CASSEGRGQGGELFF
TRBJ2-1 - TRBV18 13 TRBD2 TGTGCCAGCTCAGTTTTGCGGGAGGGGGAGCAGTTCTTC CASSVLREGEQFF
TRBJ1-1 - TRBV28 19 TRBD1 TGTGCCAGCAGTTTTAATCCTACGGACAGGGGTTTCGGGAACACTGAAGCTTTCTTT CASSFNPTDRGFGNTEAFF
TRBJ1-1 - TRBV30 13 TRBD1 TGTGCCTGGAGTAAGGGACAGGGACCTGAAGCTTTCTTT CAWSKGQGPEAFF
TRBJ1-3 - TRBV5-1 17 - TGCGCCAGCAGCTTGGGGTCGATCGTCGGGGGAGGAAACACCATATATTTT CASSLGSIVGGGNTIYF
TRBJ2-6 - TRBV5-1 16 - TGCGCCAGCAGCTTGGAGGCGGCCACTGGGGCCAACGTCCTGACTTTC CASSLEAATGANVLTF
TRBJ1-2 - TRBV28 15 - TGTGCCAGCAGTTTATCCATAGAGTCTTCCTATGGCTACACCTTC CASSLSIESSYGYTF
TRBJ2-7 - TRBV30 14 TRBD2 TGTGCCTGGAGTCGGGGGGGGCCCTCCTACGAGCAGTACTTC CAWSRGGPSYEQYF
TRBJ2-4 - TRBV5-5 15 TRBD2 TGTGCCAGCAGAACAGCGGGAGGGCCCAAAAACATTCAGTACTTC CASRTAGGPKNIQYF
TRBJ2-3 - TRBV5-6 15 TRBD2 TGTGCCAGCAGGCGAACGGGAGGGCCGGCAGATACGCAGTATTTT CASRRTGGPADTQYF
TRBJ2-2 - TRBV18 17 - TGTGCCAGCTCACTAGTCTCGGGAGTATCGAACACCGGGGAGCTGTTTTTT CASSLVSGVSNTGELFF
TRBJ2-5 - TRBV5-1 15 TRBD2 TGCGCCAGCAGCTTAACTAGCGGGTTACAAGAGACCCAGTACTTC CASSLTSGLQETQYF
TRBJ2-1 - TRBV7-7 16 - TGTGCCAGCAGCGAAGTCACTAGGGGGGGGAGCAATGAGCAGTTCTTC CASSEVTRGGSNEQFF
TRBJ2-2 - TRBV7-6 15 - TGTGCCAGCAGCTTAGCTTCCAGGGTATCCGGGGAGCTGTTTTTT CASSLASRVSGELFF
TRBJ2-3 once TRBV2 20 TRBD2 TGTGCCAGCAGGCCCCCATTGGGGAAGCGGGAGGACTTCGGCACAGATACGCAGTATTTT CASRPPLGKREDFGTDTQYF
TRBJ2-5 - TRBV5-1 15 TRBD2 TGCGCCAGCCCCCCACTAGCGGGCAACCAAGAGACCCAGTACTTC CASPPLAGNQETQYF
TRBJ2-3 - TRBV13 17 - TGTGCCAGCAGCACCTCTCTTGGGGACTGGCTGACAGATACGCAGTATTTT CASSTSLGDWLTDTQYF
TRBJ2-7 - TRBV27 13 TRBD1 TGTGCCAGCAGTTTATATGGGACAGTCGAGCAGTACTTC CASSLYGTVEQYF
TRBJ1-1 - TRBV19 14 TRBD1 TGTGCCAGTAGTCTCAAGGGGACAGGGGCTGAAGCTTTCTTT CASSLKGTGAEAFF
TRBJ1-5 - TRBV27 14 - TGTGCCAGCAGTCCACCAGGGTATAATCAGCCCCAGCATTTT CASSPPGYNQPQHF
TRBJ1-1 few TRBV7-9 14 - TGTGCCAGCAGCTTGAGTTCGGTTATCGATGAAGCTTTCTTT CASSLSSVIDEAFF
TRBJ1-1 - TRBV15 14 - TGTGCCACCAGCAGAGATCGGGGGAACACTGAAGCTTTCTTT CATSRDRGNTEAFF
TRBJ2-1 - TRBV7-2 18 TRBD2 TGTGCCAGCAGCTTATTACCCGGGACTAGCGGGAGGGGCAATGAGCAGTTCTTC CASSLLPGTSGRGNEQFF
TRBJ2-7 few TRBV18 19 TRBD1 TGTGCCAGCTCACAGAGCCGGACAGGGGAGGGTACTAACCCCTACGAGCAGTACTTC CASSQSRTGEGTNPYEQYF
TRBJ2-5 - TRBV15 14 - TGTGCCACCAGCAGAGTTACGGGTATTGGGACCCAGTACTTC CATSRVTGIGTQYF